These T cell receptor beta chains were read from a single sample in a study of T cell responses to AZD1222 COVID-19 vaccine. Clones were read by immunoSEQ multiplex PCR, and TCRdb kept only the in-frame ones, dropping some. There are 70,000 to 95,000 clones in the sample; more than 70% occur only once, and around 20% lies in the top ten. This sample comprised peripheral blood, obtained on day 0 of AZD1222 vaccination. The receptors come from an adult in good health. Both conserved end residues are part of each CDR3. D genes are given only for firm matches. Clone size is stated in some rows and not others, as once, few, many or a class when expanded.

CDR3,DNA,V,length,J,size,D
CASRLGVSGNTIYF,TGTGCCAGCAGATTGGGGGTATCTGGAAACACCATATATTTT,TRBV3-1/TRBV3-2,14,TRBJ1-3,.,.
CASSQDVRETYNEQFF,TGTGCCAGCAGCCAAGATGTGCGGGAAACCTACAATGAGCAGTTCTTC,TRBV3-1/TRBV3-2,16,TRBJ2-1,.,.
CASSTRLKNIQYF,TGTGCCAGCAGCACCCGATTGAAAAACATTCAGTACTTC,TRBV5-6,13,TRBJ2-4,.,.
CASKRPGQPTEAFF,TGTGCCAGCAAGAGGCCGGGACAGCCCACTGAAGCTTTCTTT,TRBV12-1,14,TRBJ1-1,.,.
CASSLSERERQETQYF,TGTGCCAGCAGCTTATCGGAGCGGGAGCGCCAAGAGACCCAGTACTTC,TRBV11-2,16,TRBJ2-5,.,TRBD2
CASSWGLGSGNEQFF,TGTGCCAGCAGCTGGGGACTAGGGAGTGGCAATGAGCAGTTCTTC,TRBV7-2,15,TRBJ2-1,.,TRBD2
CASSEAAGSSYNEQFF,TGTGCCAGCAGTGAAGCGGCGGGCTCATCCTACAATGAGCAGTTCTTC,TRBV2,16,TRBJ2-1,few,.
CASRYGQGEYNEQFF,TGTGCCAGCAGGTACGGACAGGGGGAATACAATGAGCAGTTCTTC,TRBV6-6,15,TRBJ2-1,.,TRBD1
CASSGQGAYEQYF,TGTGCCAGCAGCGGACAGGGCGCCTACGAGCAGTACTTC,TRBV9,13,TRBJ2-7,few,TRBD1
CASSSWTTGTGELFF,TGCGCCAGCTCCTCTTGGACAACGGGGACCGGGGAGCTGTTTTTT,TRBV5-1,15,TRBJ2-2,.,.
CASSLTTGASPLHF,TGTGCCAGCAGCTTGACTACAGGGGCCTCACCCCTCCACTTT,TRBV5-6,14,TRBJ1-6,.,TRBD1
CATYRGTDEKLFF,TGTGCCACCTACAGGGGGACCGATGAAAAACTGTTTTTT,TRBV5-8,13,TRBJ1-4,once,TRBD1
CASSPKGPYEQYF,TGTGCCAGCAGCCCGAAGGGACCGTACGAGCAGTACTTC,TRBV7-9,13,TRBJ2-7,few,.
CASSPDYQETQYF,TGTGCCAGCAGCCCCGACTACCAAGAGACCCAGTACTTC,TRBV7-9,13,TRBJ2-5,.,.
CASAGGGNEQFF,TGTGCCAGCGCGGGAGGGGGCAATGAGCAGTTCTTC,TRBV11-1,12,TRBJ2-1,.,TRBD2
CASSYAHNQPQHF,TGTGCCAGCAGTTATGCCCACAATCAGCCCCAGCATTTT,TRBV6-5,13,TRBJ1-5,.,.
CASAERPYSPLHF,TGTGCCAGCGCGGAGCGCCCTTATTCACCCCTCCACTTT,TRBV19,13,TRBJ1-6,.,.
CASSRAGTASYEQYF,TGTGCCAGCAGCCGAGCCGGGACAGCCTCCTACGAGCAGTACTTC,TRBV3-1/TRBV3-2,15,TRBJ2-7,.,TRBD1
CASSSRVFSYTF,TGTGCCAGTAGTAGCCGGGTCTTTAGCTACACCTTC,TRBV19,12,TRBJ1-2,.,.
CASTRDFTYEQYF,TGTGCCAGCACCCGGGACTTCACCTACGAGCAGTACTTC,TRBV2,13,TRBJ2-7,.,.
CASSLTGFNQPQHF,TGTGCCAGCAGTTTGACAGGGTTCAATCAGCCCCAGCATTTT,TRBV6-2/TRBV6-3,14,TRBJ1-5,few,TRBD1
CAIGGSYNEQFF,TGTGCCATCGGGGGGAGTTACAATGAGCAGTTCTTC,TRBV10-3,12,TRBJ2-1,.,.
CASSLHSGVAYEQYF,TGTGCCAGCAGCTTACATTCAGGGGTTGCCTACGAGCAGTACTTC,TRBV7-9,15,TRBJ2-7,.,.
CASSDRDSAYNEQFF,TGTGCCAGCAGTGATCGTGATAGCGCCTACAATGAGCAGTTCTTC,TRBV25-1,15,TRBJ2-1,.,.
CASNDSSTYEQYF,TGTGCCAGCAACGACAGCTCCACCTACGAGCAGTACTTC,TRBV27,13,TRBJ2-7,.,.